Listed below are T cell receptor beta chains from one sample, sequenced in a study of T cells in localized non-small cell lung cancer. The data were produced by immunoSEQ multiplex PCR, yet TCRdb's version contains in-frame clones alone and is incomplete. The repertoire holds about 130,000 clones, with 89% as singletons. This specimen consisted of peripheral blood, obtained before any cancer treatment. These receptors were obtained from a female donor at least 60 years old with stage I lung adenocarcinoma. The CDR3 runs from the conserved cysteine through the conserved F or W. Each record gives: J gene, V gene, CDR3 protein.

j_call: TRBJ2-5; v_call: TRBV6-5; cdr3_aa: CASINGPGARETQYF
j_call: TRBJ2-5; v_call: TRBV18; cdr3_aa: CASSPQMRRETQYF
j_call: TRBJ2-7; v_call: TRBV11-3; cdr3_aa: CASSPGTGDHEQYF
j_call: TRBJ2-3; v_call: TRBV10-2; cdr3_aa: CATQKPGQGIDTQYF
j_call: TRBJ2-6; v_call: TRBV7-9; cdr3_aa: CASSLVAGTGANVLTF
j_call: TRBJ2-1; v_call: TRBV6-4; cdr3_aa: CASTRTGLYNEQFF
j_call: TRBJ2-1; v_call: TRBV11-2; cdr3_aa: CASSLIAEQFF
j_call: TRBJ2-1; v_call: TRBV6-6; cdr3_aa: CASAMGAYNEQFF
j_call: TRBJ2-1; v_call: TRBV27; cdr3_aa: CASRNRDSYNEQFF
j_call: TRBJ1-5; v_call: TRBV19; cdr3_aa: CASTELARDNQPQHF
j_call: TRBJ2-1; v_call: TRBV6-1; cdr3_aa: CASSTDRSSYNEQFF
j_call: TRBJ1-5; v_call: TRBV9; cdr3_aa: CASSPTDSNQPQHF
j_call: TRBJ2-7; v_call: TRBV28; cdr3_aa: CASSFNPPQANLYF
j_call: TRBJ2-7; v_call: TRBV5-6; cdr3_aa: CASSSRDRGYEQYF
j_call: TRBJ2-7; v_call: TRBV27; cdr3_aa: CARVYEQYF
j_call: TRBJ2-7; v_call: TRBV9; cdr3_aa: CASSASPAGGRAVEQYF
j_call: TRBJ2-2; v_call: TRBV2; cdr3_aa: CASMRDSIDHGELFF
j_call: TRBJ2-7; v_call: TRBV28; cdr3_aa: CASSLIGRAYEQYF
j_call: TRBJ2-5; v_call: TRBV25-1; cdr3_aa: CASSRDTARTQETQYF
j_call: TRBJ2-3; v_call: TRBV7-3; cdr3_aa: CASSPGYPDTQYF
j_call: TRBJ2-1; v_call: TRBV19; cdr3_aa: CASSGLGRSSYNEQFF
j_call: TRBJ2-2; v_call: TRBV1; cdr3_aa: CTSSLVRQGEDTGELFF
j_call: TRBJ2-5; v_call: TRBV15; cdr3_aa: CATSRDSTSGRETQYF
j_call: TRBJ2-1; v_call: TRBV10-3; cdr3_aa: CAISEVWGSGGDEQFF